This record looks at one TCR beta chain sequence and its context. V lost 5 bases, J lost 1 base, and 13 bases lay in between. The CDR3 is 15 amino acids. Germline CDR1 is KGHDR and CDR2 is SFDVKD. These data belong to a study of blood T cell repertoires in COVID-19. Overall study: Samples came from the United States, Italy and Spain, spanning acute and convalescent COVID-19.

Repertoires were generated with immunoSEQ multiplex PCR, while TCRdb's copy carries only in-frame clones and drops some. The sample records about 210,000 clones, 70% to 90% being singletons. The V and J genes are TRBV24-1 and TRBJ1-1, with D maybe TRBD1 (6 bases). Input material: peripheral blood. The receptor was isolated from a human donor in a cohort sampled during active COVID-19. The CDR3 loop is CATSAAGEGNTEAFF. The CDR3 nucleotides are TGTGCCACCAGTGCTGCAGGGGAGGGGAACACTGAAGCTTTCTTT.